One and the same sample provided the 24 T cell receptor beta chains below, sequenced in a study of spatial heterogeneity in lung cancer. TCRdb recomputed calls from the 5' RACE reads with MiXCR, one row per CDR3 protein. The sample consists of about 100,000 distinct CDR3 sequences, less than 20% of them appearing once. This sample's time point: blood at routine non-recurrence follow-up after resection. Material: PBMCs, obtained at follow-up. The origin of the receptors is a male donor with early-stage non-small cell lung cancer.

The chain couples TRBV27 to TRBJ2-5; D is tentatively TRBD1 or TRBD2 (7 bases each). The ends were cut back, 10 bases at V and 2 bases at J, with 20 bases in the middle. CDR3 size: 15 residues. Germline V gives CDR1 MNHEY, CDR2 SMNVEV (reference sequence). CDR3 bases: TGTGCCACCTACCCCAGGGGGGGCGGACAAGAGACCCAGTACTTC. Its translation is CATYPRGGGQETQYF.

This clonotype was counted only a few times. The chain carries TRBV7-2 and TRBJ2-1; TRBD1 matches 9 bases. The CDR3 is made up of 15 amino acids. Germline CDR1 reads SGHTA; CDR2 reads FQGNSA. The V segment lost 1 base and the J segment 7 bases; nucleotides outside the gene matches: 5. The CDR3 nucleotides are TGTGCCAGCAGCTTAGTCGAGACAGGGGGGAATGAGCAGTTCTTC. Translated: CASSLVETGGNEQFF.

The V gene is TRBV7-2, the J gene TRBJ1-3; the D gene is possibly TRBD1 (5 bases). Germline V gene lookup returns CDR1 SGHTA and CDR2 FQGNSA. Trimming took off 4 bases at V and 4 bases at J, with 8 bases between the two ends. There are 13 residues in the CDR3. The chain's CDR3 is CASSYPGGNTIYF. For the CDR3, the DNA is TGTGCCAGCAGCTACCCAGGGGGAAACACCATATATTTT. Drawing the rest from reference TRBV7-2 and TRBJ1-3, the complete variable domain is GAGVSQSPSNKVTEKGKDVELRCDPISGHTALYWYRQSLGQGLEFLIYFQGNSAPDKSGLPSDRFSAERTGGSVSTLTIQRTQQEDSAVYLCASSYPGGNTIYFGEGSWLTVV.

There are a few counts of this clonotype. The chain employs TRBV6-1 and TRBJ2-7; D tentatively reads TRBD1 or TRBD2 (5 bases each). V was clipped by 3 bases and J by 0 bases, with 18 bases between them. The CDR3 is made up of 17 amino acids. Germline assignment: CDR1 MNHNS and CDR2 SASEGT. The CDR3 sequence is CASSEGDSVYFSYEQYV. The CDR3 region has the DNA TGTGCCAGCAGTGAGGGGGATAGCGTATATTTCTCCTACGAGCAGTACGTC.

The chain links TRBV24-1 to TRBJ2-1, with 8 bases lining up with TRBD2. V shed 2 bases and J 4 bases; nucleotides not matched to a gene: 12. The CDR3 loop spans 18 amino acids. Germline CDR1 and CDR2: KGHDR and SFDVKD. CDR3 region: CATSDSPGTSEGYNEQFF. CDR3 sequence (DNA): TGTGCCACCAGTGATTCCCCTGGGACTAGTGAAGGGTACAATGAGCAGTTCTTC.

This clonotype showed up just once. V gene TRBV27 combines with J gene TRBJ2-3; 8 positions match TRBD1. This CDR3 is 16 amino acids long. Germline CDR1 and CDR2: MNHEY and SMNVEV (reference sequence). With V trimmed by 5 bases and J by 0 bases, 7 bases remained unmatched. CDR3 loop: CASSTRQGMSTDTQYF. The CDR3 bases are TGTGCCAGCAGTACCAGACAGGGGATGAGCACAGATACGCAGTATTTT.

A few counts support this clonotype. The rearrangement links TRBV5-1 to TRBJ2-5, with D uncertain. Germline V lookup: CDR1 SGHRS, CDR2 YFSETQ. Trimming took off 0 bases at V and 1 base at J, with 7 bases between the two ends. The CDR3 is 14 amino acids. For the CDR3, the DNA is TGCGCCAGCAGCTTGGCTTCAAGCCAAGAGACCCAGTACTTC. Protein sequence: CASSLASSQETQYF.

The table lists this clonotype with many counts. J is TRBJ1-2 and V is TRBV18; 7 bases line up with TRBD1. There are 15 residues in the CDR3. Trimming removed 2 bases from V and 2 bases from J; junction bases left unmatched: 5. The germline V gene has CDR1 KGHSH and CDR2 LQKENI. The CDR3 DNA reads TGTGCCAGCTCACCATTGGGACAGCTAAACTATGGCTACACCTTC. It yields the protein CASSPLGQLNYGYTF.

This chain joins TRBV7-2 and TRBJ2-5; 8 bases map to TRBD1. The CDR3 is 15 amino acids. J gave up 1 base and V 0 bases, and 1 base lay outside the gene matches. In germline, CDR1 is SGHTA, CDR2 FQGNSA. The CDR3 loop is CASSLAGQAQETQYF. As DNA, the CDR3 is TGTGCCAGCAGCTTAGCGGGACAGGCCCAAGAGACCCAGTACTTC.

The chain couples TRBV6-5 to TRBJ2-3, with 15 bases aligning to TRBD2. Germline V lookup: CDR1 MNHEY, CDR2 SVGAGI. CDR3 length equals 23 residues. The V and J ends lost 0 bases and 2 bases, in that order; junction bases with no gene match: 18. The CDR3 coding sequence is TGTGCCAGCAGTTACTCGATCCCACTGTTATCGGGGACTAGCGGGGGGATCACAGATACGCAGTATTTT. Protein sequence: CASSYSIPLLSGTSGGITDTQYF.

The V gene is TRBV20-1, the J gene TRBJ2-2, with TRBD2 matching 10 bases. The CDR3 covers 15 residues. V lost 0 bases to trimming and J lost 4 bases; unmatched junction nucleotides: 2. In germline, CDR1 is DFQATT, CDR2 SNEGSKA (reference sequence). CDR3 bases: TGCAGTGCTAGAGAGAGCGGGAGGGCCACCGGGGAGCTGTTTTTT. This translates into CSARESGRATGELFF.

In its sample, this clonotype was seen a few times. CDR3 sequence: CASSRTIGHIQPQHF. CDR3 DNA: TGTGCCAGCAGCCGAACTATCGGACATATCCAGCCCCAGCATTTT. This rearrangement joins TRBV12-3 or TRBV12-4 to TRBJ1-5, with D tentatively TRBD1 (5 bases). The length of the CDR3 is 15 residues. Deletions cut 6 bases from V and 7 bases from J, with 19 bases between.

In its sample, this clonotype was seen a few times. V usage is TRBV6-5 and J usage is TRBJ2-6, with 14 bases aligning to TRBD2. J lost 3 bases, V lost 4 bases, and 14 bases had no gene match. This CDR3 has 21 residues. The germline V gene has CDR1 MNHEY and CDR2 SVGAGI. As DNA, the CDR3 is TGTGCCAGCAGTTCATACAGTGGGACTAGCGGGAGTGACGGTGGGGCCAACGTCCTGACTTTC. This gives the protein CASSSYSGTSGSDGGANVLTF.

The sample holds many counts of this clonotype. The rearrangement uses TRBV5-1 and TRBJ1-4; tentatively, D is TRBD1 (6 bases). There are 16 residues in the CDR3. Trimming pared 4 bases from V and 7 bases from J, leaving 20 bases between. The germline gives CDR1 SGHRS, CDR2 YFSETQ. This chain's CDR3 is CASSGGPVSPIEKLFF. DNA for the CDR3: TGCGCCAGCAGCGGGGGGCCCGTCAGCCCTATTGAAAAACTGTTTTTT.

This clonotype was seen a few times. CDR3 nucleotide sequence: TGTGCCAGCAGCGGAGCAGGGTTAGAGACCCAGTACTTC. This codes for CASSGAGLETQYF. This chain links TRBV25-1 with TRBJ2-5, with TRBD1 as a possible D gene (5 bases). CDR1 and CDR2 (germline): MGHDK, SYGVNS. The CDR3 runs 13 residues. Deletions cut 6 bases from V and 4 bases from J, with 12 bases between.

CDR3 sequence reads: CASSFTGTVNEQFF. The CDR3, as DNA: TGTGCCAGCAGTTTCACCGGGACAGTTAATGAGCAGTTCTTC. This rearrangement joins TRBV27 to TRBJ2-1, with 7 bases identical to TRBD1. The CDR3 loop spans 14 amino acids. The V gene end was trimmed by 3 bases and the J gene end by 7 bases; junction bases not matched to a gene: 6. CDR1 is MNHEY and CDR2 is SMNVEV in the germline V gene (reference sequence).

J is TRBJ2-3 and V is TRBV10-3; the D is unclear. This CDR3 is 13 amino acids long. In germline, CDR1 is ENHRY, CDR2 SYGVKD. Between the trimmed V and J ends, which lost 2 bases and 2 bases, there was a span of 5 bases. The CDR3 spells CAISENPTDTQYF. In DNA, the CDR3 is TGTGCCATCAGTGAGAACCCCACAGATACGCAGTATTTT.

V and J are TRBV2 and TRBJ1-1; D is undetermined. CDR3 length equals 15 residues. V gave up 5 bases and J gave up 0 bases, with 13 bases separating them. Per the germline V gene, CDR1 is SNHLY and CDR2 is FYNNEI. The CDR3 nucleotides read TGTGCCAGCAGTAGTGGGCTACTTGTGAACACTGAAGCTTTCTTT. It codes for CASSSGLLVNTEAFF. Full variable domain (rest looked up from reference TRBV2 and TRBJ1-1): EPEVTQTPSHQVTQMGQEVILRCVPISNHLYFYWYRQILGQKVEFLVSFYNNEISEKSEIFDDQFSVERPDGSNFTLKIRSTKLEDSAMYFCASSSGLLVNTEAFFGQGTRLTVV.

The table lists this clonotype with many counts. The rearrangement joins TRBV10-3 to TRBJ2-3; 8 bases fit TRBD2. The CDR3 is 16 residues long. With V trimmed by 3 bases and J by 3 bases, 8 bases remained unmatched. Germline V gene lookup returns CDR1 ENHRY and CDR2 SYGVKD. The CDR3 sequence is CAISERFSGTTDTQYF. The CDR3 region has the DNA TGTGCCATCAGTGAACGGTTTAGCGGGACAACAGATACGCAGTATTTT.

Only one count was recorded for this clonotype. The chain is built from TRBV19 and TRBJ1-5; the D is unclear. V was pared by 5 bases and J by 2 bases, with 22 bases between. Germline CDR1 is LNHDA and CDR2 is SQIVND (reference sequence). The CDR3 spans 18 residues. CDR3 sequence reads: CASSSGHYQWEGNQPQHF. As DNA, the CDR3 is TGTGCCAGTAGTTCCGGCCACTACCAGTGGGAGGGCAATCAGCCCCAGCATTTT.

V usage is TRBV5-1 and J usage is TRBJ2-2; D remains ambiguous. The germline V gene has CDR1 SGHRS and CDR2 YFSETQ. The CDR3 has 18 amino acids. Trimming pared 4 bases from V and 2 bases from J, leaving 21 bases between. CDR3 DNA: TGCGCCAGCAGCCGCGTGGGTGGCTCACGTGGAAACACCGGGGAGCTGTTTTTT. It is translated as CASSRVGGSRGNTGELFF.

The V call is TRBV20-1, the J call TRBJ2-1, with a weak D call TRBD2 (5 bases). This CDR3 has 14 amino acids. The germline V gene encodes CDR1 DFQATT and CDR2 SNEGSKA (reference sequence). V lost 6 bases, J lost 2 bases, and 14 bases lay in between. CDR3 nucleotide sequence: TGCAGTGCGACTCCGGGGTGGCCCTACAATGAGCAGTTCTTC. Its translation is CSATPGWPYNEQFF.

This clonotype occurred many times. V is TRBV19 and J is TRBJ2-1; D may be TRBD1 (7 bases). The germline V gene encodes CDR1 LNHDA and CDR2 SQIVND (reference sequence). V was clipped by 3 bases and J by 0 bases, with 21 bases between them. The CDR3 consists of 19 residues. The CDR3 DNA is TGTGCCAGTAGTATCCAGGGGGTTCTAGCGTCGAGCTCCTACAATGAGCAGTTCTTC. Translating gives CASSIQGVLASSSYNEQFF.

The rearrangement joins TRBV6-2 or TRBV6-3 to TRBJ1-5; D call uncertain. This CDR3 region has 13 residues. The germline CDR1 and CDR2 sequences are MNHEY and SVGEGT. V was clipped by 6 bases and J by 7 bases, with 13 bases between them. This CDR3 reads CASREGDEQPQHF. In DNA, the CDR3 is TGTGCCAGCAGGGAGGGCGACGAACAGCCCCAGCATTTT.